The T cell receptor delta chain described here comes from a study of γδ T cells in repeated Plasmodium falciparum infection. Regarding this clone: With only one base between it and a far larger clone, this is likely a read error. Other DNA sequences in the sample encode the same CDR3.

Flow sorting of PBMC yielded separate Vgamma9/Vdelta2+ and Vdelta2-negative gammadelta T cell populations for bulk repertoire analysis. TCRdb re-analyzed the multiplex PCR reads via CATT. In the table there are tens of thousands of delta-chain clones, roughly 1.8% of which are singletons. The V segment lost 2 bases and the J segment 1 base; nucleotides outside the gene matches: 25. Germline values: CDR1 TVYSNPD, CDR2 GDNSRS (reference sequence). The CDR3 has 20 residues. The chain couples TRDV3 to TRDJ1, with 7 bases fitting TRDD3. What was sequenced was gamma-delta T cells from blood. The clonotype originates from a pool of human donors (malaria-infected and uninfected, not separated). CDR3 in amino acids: CAFDVLRVLGTRPATDKLIF. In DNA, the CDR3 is TGTGCCTTTGACGTTCTCCGTGTACTGGGGACTCGGCCAGCCACCGATAAACTCATCTTT. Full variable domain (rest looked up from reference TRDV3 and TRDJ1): CDKVTQSSPDQTVASGSEVVLLCTYDTVYSNPDLFWYRIRPDYSFQFVFYGDNSRSEGADFTQGRFSVKHILTQKAFHLVISPVRTEDSATYYCAFDVLRVLGTRPATDKLIFGKGTRVTVEP.